What follows are 14 T cell receptor beta chains derived from one specimen sequenced in a study of blood T cell repertoires in COVID-19. Libraries were prepared by immunoSEQ multiplex PCR; TCRdb keeps only in-frame clonotypes and omits some of them. The table records about 140,000 clones, about nine tenths of them present only once. The sample comprised peripheral blood. The receptors shown here come from a man aged 50 or older with active or convalescent COVID-19.

CDR3 DNA sequence: TGTGCCAGCAGCCAAGCCATGGGAGGAGGGGATGCCGGGGAGCTGTTTTTT. It yields the protein CASSQAMGGGDAGELFF. The gene calls are TRBV3-1 (or the pseudogene TRBV3-2) and TRBJ2-2, with a possible D match to TRBD2 (6 bases). Germline CDR1 and CDR2: LGHDT and YNNKEL (reference sequence). This CDR3 has 17 amino acids. Trimming removed 1 base from V and 6 bases from J, with 18 bases in between.

This sequence joins TRBV7-3 and TRBJ2-5; 12 nucleotides match TRBD1. In germline, CDR1 is SGHTA, CDR2 FQGTGA. The CDR3 extends over 16 amino acids. Unmatched junction bases numbered 7, after V lost 4 bases and J lost 4 bases. The CDR3 DNA is TGTGCCAGCAGCTCTTCCGGGGACAGGGGGCGAGAGACCCAGTACTTC. This translates into CASSSSGDRGRETQYF.

The chain joins TRBV21-1 to TRBJ1-1; TRBD1 was called by the table and not checked on the DNA. TRBV21-1 corresponds to a pseudogene. The CDR3 is made up of 16 amino acids. As DNA, the CDR3 is TGTGCCAGCACCCCCCCCCGACAGGGCGGGGACACTGAAGCTTTCTTT. Residues: CASTPPRQGGDTEAFF.

The V call is TRBV30, the J call TRBJ2-7; 9 nucleotides align to TRBD2. The V gene end was trimmed by 2 bases and the J gene end by 0 bases; junction bases not matched to a gene: 8. Germline-derived CDR1 and CDR2 are GTSNPN and SVGIG (reference sequence). The CDR3 consists of 16 residues. The CDR3 reads CAWSYQTSGSSYEQYF. Here the CDR3 DNA reads TGTGCCTGGAGTTATCAGACTAGCGGAAGCTCCTACGAGCAGTACTTC.

This clone was detected only once. The rearrangement links TRBV9 to TRBJ2-3, with 13 positions matching TRBD2. V lost 3 bases to trimming and J lost 5 bases; unmatched junction nucleotides: 9. CDR1 SGDLS and CDR2 YYNGEE come from the germline V gene. This CDR3 region has 17 residues. This chain's CDR3 is CASSALPGLAGEDTQYF. Here the CDR3 DNA reads TGTGCCAGCAGCGCGCTCCCAGGACTAGCGGGAGAAGATACGCAGTATTTT. Full variable domain (missing parts from reference TRBV9 and TRBJ2-3): DSGVTQTPKHLITATGQRVTLRCSPRSGDLSVYWYQQSLDQGLQFLIQYYNGEERAKGNILERFSAQQFPDLHSELNLSSLELGDSALYFCASSALPGLAGEDTQYFGPGTRLTVL.

J is TRBJ2-7 and V is TRBV28; D is perhaps TRBD2 (6 bases). The CDR3 consists of 13 residues. From germline, CDR1 is MDHEN and CDR2 SYDVKM. Trimming took 6 bases from V and 3 from J, leaving 12 bases between them. This chain's CDR3 is CASRPGLFYEQYF. CDR3 in DNA: TGTGCCAGCAGACCGGGACTCTTCTACGAGCAGTACTTC. Together with reference TRBV28 and TRBJ2-7, the CDR3 gives the full variable domain: DVKVTQSSRYLVKRTGEKVFLECVQDMDHENMFWYRQDPGLGLRLIYFSYDVKMKEKGDIPEGYSVSREKKERFSLILESASTNQTSMYLCASRPGLFYEQYFGPGTRLTVT.

The V gene is TRBV9, the J gene TRBJ2-3; D perhaps matches TRBD2 (5 bases). Germline assignment: CDR1 SGDLS and CDR2 YYNGEE. This CDR3 is 14 amino acids long. V was trimmed by 0 bases and J by 1 base, leaving 6 bases between them. The CDR3 reads CASSVARGTDTQYF. The CDR3 DNA reads TGTGCCAGCAGCGTAGCGAGGGGCACAGATACGCAGTATTTT.

The chain joins TRBV25-1 to TRBJ2-2; possibly TRBD2 for D (6 bases). The CDR3 is 14 amino acids. Deletions cut 3 bases from V and 1 base from J, with 6 bases between. Germline CDR1 is MGHDK and CDR2 is SYGVNS. As DNA, the CDR3 is TGTGCCAGCAGTGAGGGGGGGAACACCGGGGAGCTGTTTTTT. Translating it yields CASSEGGNTGELFF.

V gene TRBV15 combines with J gene TRBJ2-1; 7 bases fit TRBD2. With V trimmed by 1 base and J by 0 bases, 3 bases remained unmatched. The germline gives CDR1 LNHNV, CDR2 YYDKDF (reference sequence). CDR3 length: 16 residues. CDR3 region: CATSRGGGSSYNEQFF. In DNA, the CDR3 is TGTGCCACCAGCAGAGGGGGCGGGAGCTCCTACAATGAGCAGTTCTTC.

The chain combines TRBV2 with TRBJ1-6; D call uncertain. CDR3 length: 14 residues. Trimming cost V 1 base and J 6 bases, with 7 bases left between them. Per germline, CDR1 SNHLY and CDR2 FYNNEI. The CDR3 DNA is TGTGCCAGCAGTGAAGGACACCCTAATTCACCCCTCCACTTT. This encodes CASSEGHPNSPLHF.

This clone appeared a single time. The rearrangement uses TRBV15 and TRBJ2-7; 13 bases line up with TRBD2. CDR3 size: 15 residues. Germline assignment: CDR1 LNHNV and CDR2 YYDKDF (reference sequence). The V gene end was trimmed by 3 bases and the J gene end by 3 bases; junction bases not matched to a gene: 2. The CDR3 is CATSRRTSGSYEQYF. CDR3 coding DNA: TGTGCCACCAGCAGGAGGACTAGCGGGAGCTACGAGCAGTACTTC.

V usage is TRBV18 and J usage is TRBJ1-5, with TRBD1 matching 7 bases. V was clipped by 4 bases and J by 4 bases; unmatched bases: 10. Germline loops: CDR1 KGHSH, CDR2 LQKENI. The CDR3 runs 16 residues. The CDR3 protein is CASSRTGTELNQPQHF. CDR3 sequence (DNA): TGTGCCAGCTCACGCACCGGGACAGAATTGAATCAGCCCCAGCATTTT.

Only one count was recorded for this clone. V usage is TRBV20-1 and J usage is TRBJ2-5, with 7 positions matching TRBD2. The J segment lost 2 bases and the V segment lost 3 bases, leaving 9 bases of the junction unmatched. The CDR3 has 15 amino acids. Germline-derived CDR1 and CDR2 are DFQATT and SNEGSKA (reference sequence). CDR3: CSASPQAGVQETQYF. The CDR3 bases are TGCAGTGCTAGTCCCCAGGCGGGGGTACAAGAGACCCAGTACTTC.

The chain joins TRBV5-4 to TRBJ2-1, with D possibly TRBD2 on 5 matching bases. The CDR3 is 13 residues long. Between the trimmed V and J ends, which lost 5 bases and 12 bases, there was a span of 18 bases. Germline values: CDR1 SGHNT, CDR2 YYREEE (reference sequence). The chain's CDR3 is CASSSPPGLLQFF. In DNA form, the CDR3 reads TGTGCCAGCAGTAGCCCCCCTGGACTGCTGCAGTTCTTC.